The 21 T cell receptor beta chains listed next were all sequenced from one sample in a study of cytomegalovirus exposure and HLA in healthy donors (dated by TCRdb to about 2017). Receptor libraries were prepared by the immunoSEQ multiplex PCR assay. The multiplex PCR relied on a mix of 60 forward primers for TCR Vbeta segments and 13 reverse primers for TCR Jbeta segments. Imported from immuneACCESS, the table was reduced by TCRdb to in-frame sequences with V and J called. These copies leave out some clones; in studies compared against another copy, an unresolved V gene accounts for under half, and the cause of the remainder is not known. The sample data list around 180,000 clones, and around 80% of these were observed just once. The ten largest clones capture about 0.5% of the sample. Sequenced sample: PBMCs. The receptors come from a woman in her forties or fifties in good health and CMV-seronegative.

This sequence joins TRBV6-5 and TRBJ1-1; 8 bases match TRBD1. The CDR3 consists of 15 residues. V shed 0 bases, J shed 7 bases, and the junction held 7 bases outside the gene matches. CDR1 is MNHEY, CDR2 SVGAGI, per germline. This CDR3 reads CASSYSTTGGIEAFF. The CDR3 DNA reads TGTGCCAGCAGTTACTCGACTACAGGGGGGATTGAAGCTTTCTTT.

This chain uses TRBV5-6 with TRBJ1-1; TRBD1 is a possible D gene (5 bases). Trimming left V 2 bases short and J 5 bases short, with 13 bases between. CDR1 is SGHDT, CDR2 YYEEEE, per germline. CDR3 length: 14 amino acids. The CDR3, as DNA: TGTGCCAGCAGCTTTAGGGGAGGGAGGACTGAAGCTTTCTTT. Translation: CASSFRGGRTEAFF.

The chain links TRBV5-5 to TRBJ1-1; 7 bases are shared with TRBD1. The CDR3 totals 14 residues. Germline lookup yields CDR1 SGHKS and CDR2 YYEKEE (reference sequence). The J segment lost 1 base and the V segment lost 2 bases, leaving 2 bases of the junction unmatched. The CDR3 bases are TGTGCCAGCAGCTTTAACAGGGGGAACACTGAAGCTTTCTTT. Protein sequence: CASSFNRGNTEAFF.

The V call is TRBV19, the J call TRBJ2-3; D call uncertain. Per germline, CDR1 LNHDA and CDR2 SQIVND (reference sequence). The CDR3 covers 13 residues. With 0 bases removed from V and 4 bases from J, the gap between germline ends came to 5 bases. The CDR3 loop reads CASSIDHSDTQYF. The DNA for the CDR3 is TGTGCCAGTAGTATAGATCACTCAGATACGCAGTATTTT.

The chain links TRBV6-5 to TRBJ2-1; TRBD2 agrees at 11 bases. Trimming removed 4 bases from V and 3 bases from J; junction bases left unmatched: 5. This CDR3 comprises 16 residues. The germline V gene has CDR1 MNHEY and CDR2 SVGAGI. The CDR3 bases are TGTGCCAGCAGTTCACTAGCGGGGGCCATCTACAATGAGCAGTTCTTC. Translation gives CASSSLAGAIYNEQFF.

This clone was recorded once. The rearrangement links TRBV18 to TRBJ2-7; TRBD1 matches at 10 bases. The CDR3 spans 16 residues. Trimming removed 3 bases from V and 2 bases from J; junction bases left unmatched: 7. Germline CDR1 and CDR2: KGHSH and LQKENI. The CDR3 sequence: CASSPLLGTGAYEQYF. The CDR3 DNA is TGTGCCAGCTCACCCCTGTTAGGGACAGGGGCCTACGAGCAGTACTTC.

The gene calls are TRBV5-1 and TRBJ1-6; D call uncertain. The CDR3 totals 16 residues. Germline CDR1 SGHRS, CDR2 YFSETQ. V was trimmed by 4 bases and J by 0 bases, leaving 11 bases between them. The CDR3 region has the DNA TGCGCCAGCAGCGTTTTTGGGAGCTCCTATAATTCACCCCTCCACTTT. This sequence encodes CASSVFGSSYNSPLHF.

This clone was detected once. This rearrangement joins TRBV18 to TRBJ2-1; 12 nucleotides line up with TRBD2. The V and J ends lost 3 bases and 8 bases, in that order; junction bases with no gene match: 5. The CDR3 is made up of 15 amino acids. Germline CDR1 and CDR2: KGHSH and LQKENI. The CDR3: CASSPTSGSGYEQFF. Written as DNA, the CDR3 is TGTGCCAGCTCACCGACTAGCGGGAGTGGTTATGAGCAGTTCTTC. The full variable domain, its missing parts supplied by reference TRBV18 and TRBJ2-1, is NAGVMQNPRHLVRRRGQEARLRCSPMKGHSHVYWYRQLPEEGLKFMVYLQKENIIDESGMPKERFSAEFPKEGPSILRIQQVVRGDSAAYFCASSPTSGSGYEQFFGPGTRLTVL.

The rearrangement links TRBV7-2 to TRBJ2-5, with D hard to call. Germline CDR1 SGHTA, CDR2 FQGNSA. Trimming removed 1 base from V and 2 bases from J, with 8 bases in between. The CDR3 length is 14 residues. DNA of the CDR3: TGTGCCAGCAGCTTAGGAGGCAGTCAAGAGACCCAGTACTTC. Residues: CASSLGGSQETQYF.

This chain joins TRBV9 and TRBJ2-3; maybe TRBD1 (6 bases). The germline V gene has CDR1 SGDLS and CDR2 YYNGEE. The CDR3 loop spans 15 amino acids. Trimming pared 3 bases from V and 0 bases from J, leaving 11 bases between. The CDR3 DNA sequence: TGTGCCAGCAGCGCCCTCCAGGGGAGCACAGATACGCAGTATTTT. This encodes CASSALQGSTDTQYF.

The chain carries TRBV5-4 and TRBJ2-5, with 11 nucleotides matching TRBD2. Germline V lookup: CDR1 SGHNT, CDR2 YYREEE (reference sequence). Trimming cost V 5 bases and J 3 bases; bases outside gene matches: 12. The CDR3 consists of 17 residues. CDR3 in amino acids: CASRVGLAGGGEETQYF. CDR3 DNA: TGTGCCAGCAGGGTGGGGCTAGCGGGGGGCGGGGAAGAGACCCAGTACTTC.

V is TRBV29-1 and J is TRBJ1-1, with D unclear. Germline V gene data show CDR1 as SQVTM and CDR2 as ANQGSEA. Deletions cut 4 bases from V and 0 bases from J, with 15 bases between. This CDR3 is 15 amino acids long. CDR3 loop: CSVALQRQMNTEAFF. DNA of the CDR3: TGCAGCGTTGCCCTACAGCGGCAAATGAACACTGAAGCTTTCTTT.

The rearrangement uses TRBV7-9 and TRBJ2-6; D perhaps matches TRBD1 (6 bases). V was shortened by 5 bases and J by 3 bases, with 11 bases between the two germline ends. CDR3 length: 15 amino acids. From germline, CDR1 is SEHNR and CDR2 FQNEAQ (reference sequence). The CDR3 reads CASSVQGNGANVLTF. In DNA, the CDR3 is TGTGCCAGCAGCGTACAGGGTAATGGGGCCAACGTCCTGACTTTC. The full variable domain, completed using reference TRBV7-9 and TRBJ2-6, is DTGVSQNPRHKITKRGQNVTFRCDPISEHNRLYWYRQTLGQGPEFLTYFQNEAQLEKSRLLSDRFSAERPKGSFSTLEIQRTEQGDSAMYLCASSVQGNGANVLTFGAGSRLTVL.

This clone came up once. V usage is TRBV6-1 and J usage is TRBJ1-2, with TRBD1 matching over 7 bases. Germline trimming cut 1 base from V and 6 bases from J; bases unmatched to any gene: 5. The germline V gene has CDR1 MNHNS and CDR2 SASEGT. The CDR3 is 14 residues long. CDR3 in DNA: TGTGCCAGCAGTGAAGTCAGACAGGGTAATGGCTACACCTTC. This sequence encodes CASSEVRQGNGYTF.

The sample holds a few counts of this clone. In DNA form, the CDR3 reads TGTGCCAGCCGGACAGGGCGAGACACCATATATTTT. It is translated as CASRTGRDTIYF. The chain recombines TRBV2 with TRBJ1-3, with TRBD1 identical over 8 bases. Germline V gene lookup returns CDR1 SNHLY and CDR2 FYNNEI. The trim removed 8 bases at V and 8 bases at J, leaving 5 bases unmatched. This CDR3 has 12 amino acids.

This clone was picked up one time. The genes are TRBV6-5 and TRBJ1-2; TRBD1 matches at 8 bases. The germline V gene encodes CDR1 MNHEY and CDR2 SVGAGI. Losses at the gene ends were 7 bases for V and 4 bases for J; bases not matched to a gene: 11. The CDR3 sequence is 15 residues long. The CDR3 DNA follows: TGTGCCAGCACTCCAGAGGGGACAGGTTCCTATGGCTACACCTTC. Translation: CASTPEGTGSYGYTF.

This clone appeared a single time. The rearrangement links TRBV28 to TRBJ1-5; a weak D match, TRBD1 (6 bases). Germline V lookup: CDR1 MDHEN, CDR2 SYDVKM. CDR3 length equals 10 residues. The CDR3, as DNA: TGTGCTACAGGGTATCAGCCCCAGCATTTT. Translated: CATGYQPQHF.

The rearrangement joins TRBV28 to TRBJ2-6, with 7 bases aligning to TRBD1. Germline V lookup: CDR1 MDHEN, CDR2 SYDVKM. The ends lost 5 bases at V and 0 bases at J; junction bases unmatched: 13. This CDR3 contains 19 residues. CDR3 sequence: CASSALDRFTSSGANVLTF. The DNA of the CDR3 is TGTGCCAGCAGTGCCTTGGACAGGTTTACCAGCTCTGGGGCCAACGTCCTGACTTTC.

This chain uses TRBV19 with TRBJ1-5, with unresolved D. V was trimmed by 5 bases and J by 6 bases, leaving 20 bases between them. Germline lookup yields CDR1 LNHDA and CDR2 SQIVND (reference sequence). CDR3 length: 16 residues. CDR3 bases: TGTGCCAGTAGTTTCCGCGAGGGATTTGGACGTCAGCCCCAGCATTTT. It encodes CASSFREGFGRQPQHF.

V and J are TRBV9 and TRBJ2-1; D remains ambiguous. This CDR3 contains 13 residues. The V and J ends lost 4 bases and 0 bases respectively, with 5 bases between them. Germline-derived CDR1 and CDR2 are SGDLS and YYNGEE. The chain's CDR3 is CASSPGSYNEQFF. Written as DNA, the CDR3 is TGTGCCAGCAGCCCGGGCTCCTACAATGAGCAGTTCTTC. The entire variable domain, with the rest obtained from reference TRBV9 and TRBJ2-1, is as follows: DSGVTQTPKHLITATGQRVTLRCSPRSGDLSVYWYQQSLDQGLQFLIQYYNGEERAKGNILERFSAQQFPDLHSELNLSSLELGDSALYFCASSPGSYNEQFFGPGTRLTVL.

The chain has TRBV10-3 and TRBJ1-5; no firm D call. Germline values: CDR1 ENHRY, CDR2 SYGVKD. Trimming cost V 3 bases and J 10 bases, with 19 bases left between them. CDR3 length: 15 residues. The CDR3 nucleotides read TGTGCCATCAGTGATGTTGGGCCCTCGGAATCACCCCAGCATTTT. This gives the protein CAISDVGPSESPQHF.